Listed below are T cell receptor beta chains from one sample, sequenced in a study of long-term antiretroviral therapy in people with HIV. TCRdb's copy holds only in-frame clones and misses some; the assay was immunoSEQ multiplex PCR. The sample shows 15,000 to 20,000 clones, less than 95% of them seen only once. This material consisted of unsorted PBMCs, taken 6.4 years after starting antiretroviral therapy. The receptors were sampled from a woman aged 50 to 65 with HIV. Both conserved end residues are part of each CDR3. The order of the fields is J gene, V gene, clone size, D gene, CDR3 protein, CDR3 DNA. D genes are given only for firm matches. Only part of the rows carry a size: once, few, many, or a class if the clone is expanded.

>TRBJ1-3|TRBV6-5|NA|TRBD1
CASSSLRTGSGNTIYF
TGTGCCAGCAGTTCCCTAAGGACAGGGTCTGGAAACACCATATATTTT
>TRBJ2-7|TRBV27|NA|NA
CASSFLRVGGLYEQYF
TGTGCCAGCAGTTTCCTCCGCGTGGGGGGCCTCTACGAGCAGTACTTC
>TRBJ2-2|TRBV18|NA|TRBD1
CASSPSLTGVDTGELFF
TGTGCCAGCTCACCATCTCTGACAGGGGTAGACACCGGGGAGCTGTTTTTT
>TRBJ1-5|TRBV12-5|NA|NA
CASGFGGMGNQPQHF
TGTGCTAGTGGTTTTGGGGGCATGGGCAATCAGCCCCAGCATTTT
>TRBJ2-1|TRBV29-1|NA|TRBD1
CSVVGTGIGEQFF
TGCAGCGTTGTTGGGACAGGGATCGGTGAGCAGTTCTTC
>TRBJ2-3|TRBV7-9|NA|NA
CASSLDLDSTDTQYF
TGTGCCAGCAGCTTAGACCTAGATAGCACAGATACGCAGTATTTT
>TRBJ2-2|TRBV10-3|few|NA
CAISGQDTGELFF
TGTGCCATCAGTGGACAAGACACCGGGGAGCTGTTTTTT
>TRBJ2-5|TRBV28|NA|TRBD1
CASSFAGTVEETQYF
TGTGCCAGCAGTTTCGCCGGGACAGTAGAAGAGACCCAGTACTTC
>TRBJ1-2|TRBV6-5|NA|NA
CASSNGLRNGYTF
TGTGCCAGCAGTAACGGACTGAGAAATGGCTACACCTTC
>TRBJ2-1|TRBV7-8|NA|NA
CASSLGRIVSSYNEQFF
TGTGCCAGCAGCTTAGGGCGGATAGTGAGCTCCTACAATGAGCAGTTCTTC
>TRBJ2-2|TRBV2|NA|TRBD1
CASRTLSEGAGTGELFF
TGTGCCAGCAGGACGCTGTCCGAGGGGGCGGGCACCGGGGAGCTGTTTTTT
>TRBJ2-1|TRBV9|NA|TRBD2
CASSVQTSGSYNEQFF
TGTGCCAGCAGCGTCCAGACTAGCGGGAGTTACAATGAGCAGTTCTTC
>TRBJ2-3|TRBV5-4|NA|NA
CASSPVVSDTQYF
TGTGCCAGCAGCCCAGTAGTGTCAGATACGCAGTATTTT
>TRBJ2-3|TRBV5-1|NA|NA
CASSFSAVRFTDTQYF
TGCGCCAGCAGCTTTTCGGCAGTCCGTTTCACAGATACGCAGTATTTT
>TRBJ1-5|TRBV7-9|NA|TRBD1
CASSLGDRETHF
TGTGCCAGCAGCTTAGGGGACAGAGAGACGCATTTT
>TRBJ2-7|TRBV19|NA|NA
CASSIVEGGSYEQYF
TGTGCCAGTAGTATAGTCGAGGGTGGATCCTACGAGCAGTACTTC
>TRBJ1-4|TRBV5-1|NA|NA
CASSRGGTNEKLFF
TGCGCCAGCAGCCGGGGTGGGACTAATGAAAAACTGTTTTTT
>TRBJ2-1|TRBV2|NA|TRBD2
CASSQTSGRSRNEQFF
TGTGCCAGCAGCCAGACTAGCGGGAGATCGAGGAATGAGCAGTTCTTC
>TRBJ1-2|TRBV7-6|NA|NA
CASSPATGGRWGYTF
TGTGCCAGCAGCCCAGCAACAGGAGGGCGTTGGGGCTACACCTTC
>TRBJ1-2|TRBV6-5|once|TRBD1
CASRSGGYGYTF
TGTGCCAGCAGATCAGGGGGCTATGGCTACACCTTC
>TRBJ2-3|TRBV5-1|NA|NA
CASREGGPVADTQYF
TGCGCCAGCAGGGAAGGAGGGCCGGTTGCAGATACGCAGTATTTT
>TRBJ2-7|TRBV2|NA|NA
CASKRGEVEEQYF
TGTGCCAGCAAAAGGGGGGAAGTAGAGGAGCAGTACTTC
>TRBJ2-7|TRBV6-6|NA|NA
CASSPAKGVSYEQYF
TGTGCCAGCAGTCCAGCTAAGGGGGTGAGCTACGAGCAGTACTTC
>TRBJ2-1|TRBV7-9|NA|TRBD1
CASSPTGGNEQFF
TGTGCCAGCAGCCCGACAGGGGGGAATGAGCAGTTCTTC
>TRBJ1-1|TRBV30|NA|NA
CAWRPRGGTNTEAFF
TGTGCCTGGAGGCCCCGAGGAGGTACTAACACTGAAGCTTTCTTT
>TRBJ1-1|TRBV19|NA|NA
CASSLVGSEAFF
TGTGCCAGTAGTCTCGTGGGTTCTGAAGCTTTCTTT